Shown below are 21 T cell receptor beta chains from a single sample sequenced in a study of T-cell reconstitution after alpha-beta-depleted transplantation in children. Preparation of the TCRbeta library was carried out with unique molecular identifiers. MiXCR, run by TCRdb on the PCR reads, gives a single entry per CDR3 protein. The sample holds about 98,000 distinct CDR3 sequences, less than 6% seen once. Sequencing used PBMCs, mostly from graft donor cells, obtained 60 days after TCRalphabeta/CD19-depleted stem cell transplant. These receptors all come from a female patient aged 2-15 years who had a stem cell transplant for Fanconi anemia, so the T cells may come from the graft donor.

This clonotype was recorded a few times. V usage is TRBV5-6 and J usage is TRBJ1-4, with 9 positions matching TRBD1. The CDR3 is made up of 18 amino acids. The germline V gene encodes CDR1 SGHDT and CDR2 YYEEEE. J lost 5 bases, V lost 4 bases, and 15 bases had no gene match. CDR3 sequence reads: CASSLSIAEGQGNEKLFF. CDR3 DNA: TGTGCCAGCAGCCTTAGTATTGCGGAAGGACAGGGGAATGAAAAACTGTTTTTT.

In its sample, this clonotype was seen many times. The rearrangement uses TRBV5-1 and TRBJ1-2; TRBD1 is a possible D gene (6 bases). V lost 4 bases and J lost 11, with 21 bases in between. Germline V lookup: CDR1 SGHRS, CDR2 YFSETQ. CDR3 length: 14 residues. The CDR3 region is CASSRTAAGEEYTF. The CDR3 nucleotides are TGCGCCAGCAGCAGGACCGCTGCAGGGGAGGAATACACCTTC.

This clonotype was counted a few times. V and J are TRBV6-8 and TRBJ2-1; TRBD2 matches at 8 bases. CDR1 is MNHGY, CDR2 SAAAGT, per germline. The V and J ends lost 6 bases and 2 bases, in that order; junction bases with no gene match: 21. The length of the CDR3 is 20 residues. CDR3 DNA: TGTGCCAGCAGCTACCTTAGGGGACTAGGCCTAATTGCCCCCTACAATGAGCAGTTCTTC. Its protein is CASSYLRGLGLIAPYNEQFF.

Only a few counts were recorded for this clonotype. V gene TRBV7-2 combines with J gene TRBJ2-7; 11 bases are a match to TRBD1. Germline V gene data show CDR1 as SGHTA and CDR2 as FQGNSA. With V trimmed by 1 base and J by 3 bases, 2 bases remained unmatched. The CDR3 totals 15 residues. CDR3 sequence reads: CASSLGTGGGYEQYF. The CDR3 DNA sequence: TGTGCCAGCAGCTTAGGGACAGGGGGCGGCTACGAGCAGTACTTC. The full variable domain, its missing parts supplied by reference TRBV7-2 and TRBJ2-7, is GAGVSQSPSNKVTEKGKDVELRCDPISGHTALYWYRQSLGQGLEFLIYFQGNSAPDKSGLPSDRFSAERTGGSVSTLTIQRTQQEDSAVYLCASSLGTGGGYEQYFGPGTRLTVT.

This clonotype was recorded many times. The chain links TRBV27 to TRBJ2-1, with D hard to call. V was clipped by 5 bases and J by 5 bases, with 4 bases between them. Germline V gene sequence: CDR1 MNHEY, CDR2 SMNVEV (reference sequence). The CDR3 covers 11 residues. Here the CDR3 DNA reads TGTGCCAGCAGTAGGAACAATGAGCAGTTCTTC. It specifies CASSRNNEQFF.

This clonotype came up many times. The rearrangement links TRBV2 to TRBJ2-3, with 7 bases aligning to TRBD2. V lost 2 bases to trimming and J lost 1 base; unmatched junction nucleotides: 6. Germline loops: CDR1 SNHLY, CDR2 FYNNEI. The CDR3 consists of 16 residues. CDR3 loop: CASSEQGRVGTDTQYF. CDR3 bases: TGTGCCAGCAGTGAACAAGGGAGGGTCGGCACAGATACGCAGTATTTT.

This clonotype was counted at least ten times. J is TRBJ2-2 and V is TRBV7-9, with TRBD1 matching over 7 bases. This CDR3 is 16 amino acids long. The germline V gene encodes CDR1 SEHNR and CDR2 FQNEAQ (reference sequence). V shed 2 bases and J 7 bases; nucleotides not matched to a gene: 10. DNA for the CDR3: TGTGCCAGCAGCTTATTGGGACAGATTGCCCGCGGGGAGCTGTTTTTT. Amino acid sequence: CASSLLGQIARGELFF.

This clonotype was counted a few times. The J gene is TRBJ2-7, the V gene TRBV6-5; 7 bases are a match to TRBD2. Germline CDR1 and CDR2: MNHEY and SVGAGI. With V trimmed by 3 bases and J by 4 bases, 6 bases remained unmatched. The CDR3 spans 14 residues. The CDR3 nucleotides read TGTGCCAGCAGTTATGGGAGGGTGGGATACGAGCAGTACTTC. Its translation: CASSYGRVGYEQYF.

The chain links TRBV5-1 to TRBJ2-3; the D is unclear. The ends were cut back, 0 bases at V and 2 bases at J, with 7 bases in the middle. The CDR3 loop spans 14 amino acids. Looked up from germline, CDR1 is SGHRS and CDR2 is YFSETQ. CDR3 nucleotide sequence: TGCGCCAGCAGCTTGGGACTCGTCACAGATACGCAGTATTTT. Its translation is CASSLGLVTDTQYF.

The chain combines TRBV20-1 with TRBJ2-7; maybe TRBD2 (6 bases). The CDR3 totals 11 residues. CDR1 and CDR2 from the germline V gene are DFQATT and SNEGSKA (reference sequence). V was clipped by 3 bases and J by 3 bases, with 6 bases between them. The CDR3 reads CSASGSYEQYV. The CDR3 bases are TGCAGTGCTAGCGGGAGCTACGAGCAGTACGTC.

This chain links TRBV30 with TRBJ2-7; TRBD2 aligns across 7 bases. The trim removed 4 bases at V and 6 bases at J, leaving 9 bases unmatched. In germline, CDR1 is GTSNPN, CDR2 SVGIG (reference sequence). The CDR3 sequence is 13 residues long. CDR3 sequence (DNA): TGTGCCTGGACGCTGGGGACTAATCCCGAGCAGTACTTC. This gives the protein CAWTLGTNPEQYF.

This clonotype was observed at least ten times. The chain joins TRBV7-9 to TRBJ1-1; D gene uncertain. The V end lost 3 bases, the J end lost 4 bases, and 15 bases lay between the germline ends. Germline V CDR1 and CDR2: SEHNR, FQNEAQ (reference sequence). The CDR3 totals 15 residues. CDR3 protein: CASSFVGRGTTEAFF. CDR3 DNA sequence: TGTGCCAGCAGCTTTGTAGGGCGGGGAACCACTGAAGCTTTCTTT.

Of note for this clonotype: Since a much larger clone is just one base distant, this may be a read error. CDR3 sequence reads: CSARDREERAKNIRYF. The CDR3 DNA follows: TGCAGTGCTAGAGATCGGGAGGAGCGAGCCAAAAACATTCGGTACTTC. V gene TRBV20-1 combines with J gene TRBJ2-4; 7 nucleotides agree with TRBD2. The CDR3 spans 16 residues. Germline V lookup: CDR1 DFQATT, CDR2 SNEGSKA (reference sequence).

This clonotype was picked up many times. This chain connects TRBV29-1 to TRBJ1-2; possible D gene TRBD1, 5 bases. Germline CDR1 SQVTM, CDR2 ANQGSEA. V dropped 4 bases and J dropped 2 bases, with 14 bases sitting between them. The CDR3 consists of 14 residues. The CDR3 is CSVVQGPSNYGYTF. The CDR3 region has the DNA TGCAGCGTTGTGCAGGGCCCATCCAACTATGGCTACACCTTC.

This clonotype has only a few counts. This sequence joins TRBV11-2 and TRBJ2-4, with a tentative D call TRBD1 (6 bases). Trimming stripped 1 base from V and 8 bases from J, with 12 bases between. There are 14 residues in the CDR3. Germline V CDR1 and CDR2: SGHAT, FQNNGV. CDR3 DNA: TGTGCCAGCAGCTTAGGGGGGACACCCGACATTCAGTACTTC. This translates into CASSLGGTPDIQYF.

This clonotype came up many times. The genes are TRBV5-4 and TRBJ2-1, with 9 nucleotides matching TRBD1. The CDR3 spans 15 residues. V was pared by 3 bases and J by 6 bases, with 7 bases of the junction left unmatched. Germline values: CDR1 SGHNT, CDR2 YYREEE (reference sequence). CDR3 protein: CASSSGQGWANEQFF. In DNA form, the CDR3 reads TGTGCCAGCAGCTCGGGACAGGGATGGGCCAATGAGCAGTTCTTC.

This clonotype occurred many times. The V call is TRBV5-1, the J call TRBJ2-1; 8 bases map to TRBD1. V lost 4 bases to trimming and J lost 6 bases; unmatched junction nucleotides: 6. The length of the CDR3 is 14 residues. Germline V gives CDR1 SGHRS, CDR2 YFSETQ. CDR3 DNA: TGCGCCAGCAGCAGTGGACAGGGCCCCAATGAGCAGTTCTTC. Protein sequence: CASSSGQGPNEQFF. Complete variable domain (other parts from reference TRBV5-1 and TRBJ2-1): KAGVTQTPRYLIKTRGQQVTLSCSPISGHRSVSWYQQTPGQGLQFLFEYFSETQRNKGNFPGRFSGRQFSNSRSEMNVSTLELGDSALYLCASSSGQGPNEQFFGPGTRLTVL.

The V and J genes are TRBV9 and TRBJ2-6; TRBD2 aligns across 11 bases. CDR1 is SGDLS, CDR2 YYNGEE, per germline. With 3 bases clipped from V and 0 bases from J, the junction kept 8 bases outside the gene matches. This CDR3 spans 19 amino acids. This chain's CDR3 is CASSEMIAGGISGANVLTF. CDR3 bases: TGTGCCAGCAGCGAGATGATAGCGGGGGGGATCTCTGGGGCCAACGTCCTGACTTTC.

This clonotype was detected ten times or more. This chain connects TRBV3-1 to TRBJ2-1; D remains ambiguous. Trimming removed 2 bases at V and 7 bases at J, with 9 bases between. In germline, CDR1 is LGHDT, CDR2 YNNKEL (reference sequence). There are 13 residues in the CDR3. For the CDR3, the DNA is TGTGCCAGCAGCCAAATGTTACCGAATGAGCAGTTCTTC. The encoded protein is CASSQMLPNEQFF.

This clonotype was seen repeatedly, ten times or more. The chain uses TRBV10-3 and TRBJ1-1; 7 positions agree with TRBD1. V lost 7 bases, J lost 3 bases, and 5 bases stayed unmatched. CDR3 length: 13 amino acids. Germline values: CDR1 ENHRY, CDR2 SYGVKD. CDR3 sequence reads: CAIMPDRDTEAFF. The CDR3 region has the DNA TGTGCCATCATGCCCGACAGGGACACTGAAGCTTTCTTT.

This clonotype was seen many times. J is TRBJ2-2 and V is TRBV20-1; D is possibly TRBD1 or TRBD2 (5 bases each). V dropped 3 bases and J dropped 7 bases, with 12 bases sitting between them. This CDR3 is built from 13 residues. The germline V gene encodes CDR1 DFQATT and CDR2 SNEGSKA (reference sequence). The CDR3 sequence: CSASRRELGELFF. For the CDR3, the DNA is TGCAGTGCTAGTCGCAGGGAGCTCGGGGAGCTGTTTTTT.